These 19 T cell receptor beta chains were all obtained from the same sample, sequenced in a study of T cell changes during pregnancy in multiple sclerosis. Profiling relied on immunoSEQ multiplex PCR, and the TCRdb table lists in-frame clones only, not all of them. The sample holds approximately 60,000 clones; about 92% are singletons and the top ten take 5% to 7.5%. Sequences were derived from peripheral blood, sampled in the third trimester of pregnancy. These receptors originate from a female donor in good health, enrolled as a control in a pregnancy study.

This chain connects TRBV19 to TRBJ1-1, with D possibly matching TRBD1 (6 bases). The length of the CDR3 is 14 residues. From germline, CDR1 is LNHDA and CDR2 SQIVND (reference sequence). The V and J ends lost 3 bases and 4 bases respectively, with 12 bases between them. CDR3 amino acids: CASSIWGRGTEAFF. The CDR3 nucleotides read TGTGCCAGTAGTATTTGGGGCAGGGGCACTGAAGCTTTCTTT. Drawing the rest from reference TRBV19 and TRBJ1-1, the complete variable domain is DGGITQSPKYLFRKEGQNVTLSCEQNLNHDAMYWYRQDPGQGLRLIYYSQIVNDFQKGDIAEGYSVSREKKESFPLTVTSAQKNPTAFYLCASSIWGRGTEAFFGQGTRLTVV.

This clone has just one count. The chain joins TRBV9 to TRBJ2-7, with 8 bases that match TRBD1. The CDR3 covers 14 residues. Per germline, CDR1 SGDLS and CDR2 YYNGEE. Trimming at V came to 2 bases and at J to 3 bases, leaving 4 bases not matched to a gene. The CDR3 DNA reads TGTGCCAGCAGCGTTGGGGGACAGGACTACGAGCAGTACTTC. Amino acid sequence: CASSVGGQDYEQYF.

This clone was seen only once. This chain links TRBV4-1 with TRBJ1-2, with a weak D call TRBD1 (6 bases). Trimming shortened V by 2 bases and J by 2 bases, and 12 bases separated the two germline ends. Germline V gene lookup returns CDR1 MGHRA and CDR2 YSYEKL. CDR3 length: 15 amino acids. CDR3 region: CASSQSGQSNYGYTF. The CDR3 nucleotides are TGCGCCAGCAGCCAAAGCGGACAGTCGAACTATGGCTACACCTTC.

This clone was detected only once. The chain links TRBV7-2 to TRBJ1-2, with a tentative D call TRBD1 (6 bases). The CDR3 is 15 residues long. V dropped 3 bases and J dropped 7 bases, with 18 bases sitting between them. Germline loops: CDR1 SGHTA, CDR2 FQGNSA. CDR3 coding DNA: TGTGCCAGCAGCTTGGAGCGGGGGCGCCTGAGTGGCTACACCTTC. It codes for CASSLERGRLSGYTF.

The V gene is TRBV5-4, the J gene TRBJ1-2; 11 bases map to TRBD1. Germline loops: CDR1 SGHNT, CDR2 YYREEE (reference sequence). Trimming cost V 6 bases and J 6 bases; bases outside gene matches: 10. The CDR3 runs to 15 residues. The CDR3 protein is CASNPSGQGAHGYTF. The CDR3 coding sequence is TGTGCCAGCAACCCTTCAGGACAGGGGGCGCATGGCTACACCTTC.

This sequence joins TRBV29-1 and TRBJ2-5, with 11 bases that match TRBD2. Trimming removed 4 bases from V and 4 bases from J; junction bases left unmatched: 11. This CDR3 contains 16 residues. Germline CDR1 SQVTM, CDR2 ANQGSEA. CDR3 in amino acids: CSVVYLAGGGRETQYF. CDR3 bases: TGCAGCGTTGTGTACCTAGCGGGAGGCGGACGAGAGACCCAGTACTTC. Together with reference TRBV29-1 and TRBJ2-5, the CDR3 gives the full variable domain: SAVISQKPSRDICQRGTSLTIQCQVDSQVTMMFWYRQQPGQSLTLIATANQGSEATYESGFVIDKFPISRPNLTFSTLTVSNMSPEDSSIYLCSVVYLAGGGRETQYFGPGTRLLVL.

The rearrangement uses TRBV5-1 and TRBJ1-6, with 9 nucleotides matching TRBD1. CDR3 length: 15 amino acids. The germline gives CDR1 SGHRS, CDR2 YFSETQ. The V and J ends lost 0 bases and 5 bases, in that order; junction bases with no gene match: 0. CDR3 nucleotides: TGCGCCAGCAGCTTGGGGGACAGGGATAATTCACCCCTCCACTTT. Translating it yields CASSLGDRDNSPLHF.

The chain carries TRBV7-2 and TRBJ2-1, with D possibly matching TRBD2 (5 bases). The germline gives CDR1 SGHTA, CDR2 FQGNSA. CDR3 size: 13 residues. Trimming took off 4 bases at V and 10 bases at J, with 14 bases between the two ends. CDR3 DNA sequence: TGTGCCAGCAGCTCCCCCGGGAAGCGGGAGCAGTTCTTC. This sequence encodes CASSSPGKREQFF. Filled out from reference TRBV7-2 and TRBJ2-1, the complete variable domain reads GAGVSQSPSNKVTEKGKDVELRCDPISGHTALYWYRQSLGQGLEFLIYFQGNSAPDKSGLPSDRFSAERTGGSVSTLTIQRTQQEDSAVYLCASSSPGKREQFFGPGTRLTVL.

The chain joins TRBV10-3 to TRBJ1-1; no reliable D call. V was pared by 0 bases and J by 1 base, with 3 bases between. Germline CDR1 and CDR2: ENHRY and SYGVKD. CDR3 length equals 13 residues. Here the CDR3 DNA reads TGTGCCATCAGTGAGTCCGGGAACACTGAAGCTTTCTTT. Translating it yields CAISESGNTEAFF.

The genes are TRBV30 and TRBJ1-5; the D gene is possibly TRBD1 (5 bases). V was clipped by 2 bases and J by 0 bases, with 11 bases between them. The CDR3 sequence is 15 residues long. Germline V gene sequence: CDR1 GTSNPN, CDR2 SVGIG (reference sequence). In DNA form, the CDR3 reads TGTGCCTGGAGTATTCAGGGTTATAGCAATCAGCCCCAGCATTTT. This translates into CAWSIQGYSNQPQHF.

CDR3: CASSHLGGNTGELFF. The CDR3 DNA reads as TGTGCCAGCAGTCACCTCGGCGGAAACACCGGGGAGCTGTTTTTT. The rearrangement links TRBV6-5 to TRBJ2-2, with D unclear. CDR1 and CDR2 (germline): MNHEY, SVGAGI. V dropped 5 bases and J dropped 2 bases, with 12 bases sitting between them. This CDR3 region has 15 residues.

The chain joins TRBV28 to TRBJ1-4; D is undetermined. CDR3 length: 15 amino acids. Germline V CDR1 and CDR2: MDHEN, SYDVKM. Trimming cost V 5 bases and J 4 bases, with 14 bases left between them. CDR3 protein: CASSLYAGINEKLFF. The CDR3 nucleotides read TGTGCCAGCAGTCTCTACGCAGGAATTAATGAAAAACTGTTTTTT.

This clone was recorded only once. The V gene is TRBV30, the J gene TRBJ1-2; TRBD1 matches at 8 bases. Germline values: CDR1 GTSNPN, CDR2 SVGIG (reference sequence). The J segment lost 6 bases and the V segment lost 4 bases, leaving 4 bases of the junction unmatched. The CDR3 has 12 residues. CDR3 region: CAWNRDRNGYTF. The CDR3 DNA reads TGTGCCTGGAATAGGGACAGGAATGGCTACACCTTC. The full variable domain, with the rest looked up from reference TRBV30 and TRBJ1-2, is SQTIHQWPATLVQPVGSPLSLECTVEGTSNPNLYWYRQAAGRGLQLLFYSVGIGQISSEVPQNLSASRPQDRQFILSSKKLLLSDSGFYLCAWNRDRNGYTFGSGTRLTVV.

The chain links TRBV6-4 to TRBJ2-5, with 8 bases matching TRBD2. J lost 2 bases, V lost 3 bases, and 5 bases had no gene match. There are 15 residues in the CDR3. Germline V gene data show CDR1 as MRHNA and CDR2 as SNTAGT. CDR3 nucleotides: TGTGCCAGCAGTGAGGGGACTAGGCCTCAAGAGACCCAGTACTTC. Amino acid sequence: CASSEGTRPQETQYF.

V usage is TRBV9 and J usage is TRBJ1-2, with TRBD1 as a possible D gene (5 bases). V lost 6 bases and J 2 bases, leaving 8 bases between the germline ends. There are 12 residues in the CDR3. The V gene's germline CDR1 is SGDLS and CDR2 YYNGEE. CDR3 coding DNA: TGTGCCAGCAACCAGGGAAACTATGGCTACACCTTC. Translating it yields CASNQGNYGYTF.

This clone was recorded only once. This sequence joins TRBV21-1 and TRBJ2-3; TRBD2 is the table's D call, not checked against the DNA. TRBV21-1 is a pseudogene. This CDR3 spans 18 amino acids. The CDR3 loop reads CASAQAGGDQGPNEEQYF. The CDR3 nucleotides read TGTGCCAGCGCCCAAGCGGGAGGAGATCAAGGACCCAATGAAGAGCAGTATTTT.

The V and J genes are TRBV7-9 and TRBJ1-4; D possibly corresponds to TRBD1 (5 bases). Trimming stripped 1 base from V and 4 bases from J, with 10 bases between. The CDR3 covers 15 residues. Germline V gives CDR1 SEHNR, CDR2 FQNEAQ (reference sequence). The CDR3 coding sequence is TGTGCCAGCAGCTTAGGTGGACAAGTTAATGAAAAACTGTTTTTT. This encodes CASSLGGQVNEKLFF.

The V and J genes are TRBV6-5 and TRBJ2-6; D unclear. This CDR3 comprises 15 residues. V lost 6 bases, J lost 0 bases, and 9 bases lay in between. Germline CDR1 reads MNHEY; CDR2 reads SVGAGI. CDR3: CASRGESSGANVLTF. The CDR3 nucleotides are TGTGCCAGCAGGGGCGAGAGCTCTGGGGCCAACGTCCTGACTTTC.

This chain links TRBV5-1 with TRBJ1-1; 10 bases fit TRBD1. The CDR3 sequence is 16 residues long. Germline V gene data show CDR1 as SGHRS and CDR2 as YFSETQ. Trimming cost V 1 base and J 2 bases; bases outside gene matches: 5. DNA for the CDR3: TGCGCCAGCAGCTTGAGATGGGACAGGGGCAACACTGAAGCTTTCTTT. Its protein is CASSLRWDRGNTEAFF. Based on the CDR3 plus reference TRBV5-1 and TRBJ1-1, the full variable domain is KAGVTQTPRYLIKTRGQQVTLSCSPISGHRSVSWYQQTPGQGLQFLFEYFSETQRNKGNFPGRFSGRQFSNSRSEMNVSTLELGDSALYLCASSLRWDRGNTEAFFGQGTRLTVV.